This passage covers 14 T cell receptor beta chains from one sample sequenced in a study of early T cells in non-severe SARS-CoV-2 infection. TCRdb used MiXCR to reprocess the 5' RACE reads, holding one entry per CDR3 protein. The sample lists 65,000 to 75,000 distinct CDR3 sequences; 11% were seen once. The sequencing sample was made of whole blood. Every receptor here comes from an adult who was a healthcare worker with PCR-confirmed SARS-CoV-2 infection or an uninfected control (not recorded which).

This clonotype was seen ten or more times. The V and J genes are TRBV6-4 and TRBJ2-2, with 11 nucleotides matching TRBD2. The CDR3 loop spans 16 amino acids. Germline V gene lookup returns CDR1 MRHNA and CDR2 SNTAGT. V dropped 3 bases and J dropped 4; count of bases not matched to a gene: 4. The CDR3 loop reads CASSDTSGGITGELFF. The CDR3 region has the DNA TGTGCCAGCAGTGATACTAGCGGGGGAATCACCGGGGAGCTGTTTTTT.

The chain carries TRBV2 and TRBJ2-5, with unresolved D. The germline V and J ends were trimmed by 1 base and 5 bases, with 14 bases remaining between them. The CDR3 length is 15 residues. The V gene's germline CDR1 is SNHLY and CDR2 FYNNEI. CDR3: CASSEEAGNGETQYF. CDR3 DNA: TGTGCCAGCAGTGAAGAGGCAGGTAACGGTGAGACCCAGTACTTC.

This clonotype was found many times. This chain uses TRBV7-6 with TRBJ1-6, with no clear D. Germline values: CDR1 SGHVS, CDR2 FNYEAQ. Trimming took off 1 base at V and 10 bases at J, with 14 bases between the two ends. The CDR3 loop spans 15 amino acids. The CDR3 here is CASSLGNTGGSPLHF. The CDR3 DNA follows: TGTGCCAGCAGCTTAGGAAATACCGGCGGCTCACCCCTCCACTTT.

This clonotype was seen a few times. The chain is built from TRBV11-2 and TRBJ2-2; TRBD2 matches 8 bases. CDR3 length equals 16 residues. J gave up 4 bases and V 2 bases, and 6 bases lay outside the gene matches. Germline assignment: CDR1 SGHAT and CDR2 FQNNGV. The CDR3 bases are TGTGCCAGCAGCTTAATACTAGCGGTTTTCACCGGGGAGCTGTTTTTT. Translation: CASSLILAVFTGELFF.

This clonotype was observed at least ten times. V and J are TRBV7-9 and TRBJ2-1; D is unclear. Germline V gene data show CDR1 as SEHNR and CDR2 as FQNEAQ (reference sequence). V dropped 5 bases and J dropped 5 bases, with 13 bases sitting between them. The CDR3 length is 14 residues. In DNA form, the CDR3 reads TGTGCCAGCAGCCCGGCCATCACTAACAATGAGCAGTTCTTC. This translates into CASSPAITNNEQFF.

This clonotype was counted ten times or more. The V call is TRBV18, the J call TRBJ2-5, with 7 bases lining up with TRBD1. The CDR3 spans 14 residues. Trimming removed 6 bases from V and 2 bases from J; junction bases left unmatched: 6. The germline V gene encodes CDR1 KGHSH and CDR2 LQKENI. CDR3 nucleotide sequence: TGTGCCAGCTCCCCCCGACAGGGTCAAGAGACCCAGTACTTC. This translates into CASSPRQGQETQYF. Full variable domain (missing parts from reference TRBV18 and TRBJ2-5): NAGVMQNPRHLVRRRGQEARLRCSPMKGHSHVYWYRQLPEEGLKFMVYLQKENIIDESGMPKERFSAEFPKEGPSILRIQQVVRGDSAAYFCASSPRQGQETQYFGPGTRLLVL.

The table lists this clonotype with many counts. The V gene is TRBV2, the J gene TRBJ1-5; possibly TRBD1 for D (5 bases). CDR1 is SNHLY and CDR2 is FYNNEI in the germline V gene. V gave up 6 bases and J gave up 6 bases, with 15 bases separating them. The CDR3 length is 14 residues. The CDR3 loop reads CASSGRDRVQPQHF. For the CDR3, the DNA is TGTGCCAGCAGCGGGCGGGACCGCGTTCAGCCCCAGCATTTT. The complete variable domain, with remaining parts taken from reference TRBV2 and TRBJ1-5, reads EPEVTQTPSHQVTQMGQEVILRCVPISNHLYFYWYRQILGQKVEFLVSFYNNEISEKSEIFDDQFSVERPDGSNFTLKIRSTKLEDSAMYFCASSGRDRVQPQHFGDGTRLSIL.

In this sample, this clonotype turned up many times. The chain has TRBV6-1 and TRBJ2-1; possibly TRBD1 for D (6 bases). Germline CDR1 reads MNHNS; CDR2 reads SASEGT. V was trimmed by 6 bases and J by 6 bases, leaving 21 bases between them. The CDR3 runs 16 residues. The CDR3 spells CASSRGSSGRVNEQFF. The CDR3 nucleotides are TGTGCCAGCAGCAGGGGTTCTTCGGGAAGGGTCAATGAGCAGTTCTTC.

The sample holds many counts of this clonotype. The chain carries TRBV12-3 or TRBV12-4 and TRBJ1-5, with 8 positions matching TRBD1. The CDR3 has 15 amino acids. Losses at the gene ends were 6 bases for V and 1 base for J; bases not matched to a gene: 5. In nucleotides, the CDR3 is TGTGCCAGCAGCCCCGGACAGGGAAGCAATCAGCCCCAGCATTTT. Residues: CASSPGQGSNQPQHF.

This clonotype showed up many times. The V call is TRBV5-1, the J call TRBJ2-5; either TRBD1 or TRBD2 may supply D (6 bases each). There are 14 residues in the CDR3. Trimming pared 7 bases from V and 5 bases from J, leaving 18 bases between. Germline V CDR1 and CDR2: SGHRS, YFSETQ. CDR3 amino acids: CASGARGGGETQYF. The CDR3 DNA follows: TGCGCCAGCGGTGCCAGGGGAGGTGGTGAGACCCAGTACTTC.

This clonotype came up a few times. V is TRBV29-1 and J is TRBJ2-1; D gene uncertain. The CDR3 has 15 residues. Trimming took 2 bases from V and 7 from J, leaving 18 bases between them. CDR1 and CDR2 from the germline V gene are SQVTM and ANQGSEA. The CDR3 DNA reads as TGCAGCGTTGAACACCCCGATCGAGCTAAGAATGAGCAGTTCTTC. Translating gives CSVEHPDRAKNEQFF.

This clonotype was counted a few times. The rearrangement links TRBV29-1 to TRBJ2-7; perhaps D is TRBD1 or TRBD2 (5 bases each). The CDR3 is made up of 12 amino acids. V was shortened by 7 bases and J by 2 bases, with 12 bases between the two germline ends. Germline CDR1 is SQVTM and CDR2 is ANQGSEA. For the CDR3, the DNA is TGCAGCGGTCGGATGGGGGCCTACGAGCAGTACTTC. This gives the protein CSGRMGAYEQYF.

The chain links TRBV12-3 or TRBV12-4 to TRBJ2-3, with 8 bases that match TRBD1. This CDR3 is built from 15 residues. The V segment lost 6 bases and the J segment 3 bases; nucleotides outside the gene matches: 8. The CDR3 DNA follows: TGTGCCAGCAGCTCCGGGACAGGTCTTACAGATACGCAGTATTTT. Translating it yields CASSSGTGLTDTQYF.

This clonotype was recorded a few times. The chain links TRBV5-1 to TRBJ2-7; 12 nucleotides line up with TRBD1. In germline, CDR1 is SGHRS, CDR2 YFSETQ. The CDR3 totals 17 residues. J gave up 7 bases and V 0 bases, and 11 bases lay outside the gene matches. The DNA of the CDR3 is TGCGCCAGCAGCTTGGACCCCGGGACAGGGGGCGTCTGGGAGCAGTACTTC. Protein sequence: CASSLDPGTGGVWEQYF.